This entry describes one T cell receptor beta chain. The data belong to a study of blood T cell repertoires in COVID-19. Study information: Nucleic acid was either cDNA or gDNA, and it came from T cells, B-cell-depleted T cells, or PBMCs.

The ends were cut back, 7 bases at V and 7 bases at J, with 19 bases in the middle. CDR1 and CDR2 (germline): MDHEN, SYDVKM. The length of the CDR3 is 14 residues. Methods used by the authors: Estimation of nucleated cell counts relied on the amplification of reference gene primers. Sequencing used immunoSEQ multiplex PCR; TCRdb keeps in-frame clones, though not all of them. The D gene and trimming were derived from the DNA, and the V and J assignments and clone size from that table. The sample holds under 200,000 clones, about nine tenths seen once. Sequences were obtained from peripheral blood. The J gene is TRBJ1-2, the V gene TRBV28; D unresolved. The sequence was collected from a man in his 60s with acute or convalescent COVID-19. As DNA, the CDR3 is TGTGCCAGCACCCCATCCGGACTAGGAGGTGGCTACACCTTC. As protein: CASTPSGLGGGYTF.